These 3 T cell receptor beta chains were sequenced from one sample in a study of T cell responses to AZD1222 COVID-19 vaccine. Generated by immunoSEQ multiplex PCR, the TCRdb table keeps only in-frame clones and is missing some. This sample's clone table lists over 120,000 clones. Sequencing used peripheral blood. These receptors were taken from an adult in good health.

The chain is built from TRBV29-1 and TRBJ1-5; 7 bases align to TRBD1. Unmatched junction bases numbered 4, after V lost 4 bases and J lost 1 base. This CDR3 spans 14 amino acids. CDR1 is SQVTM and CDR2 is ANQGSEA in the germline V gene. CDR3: CSVAWGQSNQPQHF. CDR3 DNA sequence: TGCAGCGTTGCGTGGGGACAGAGCAATCAGCCCCAGCATTTT. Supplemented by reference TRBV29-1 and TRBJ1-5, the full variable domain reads SAVISQKPSRDICQRGTSLTIQCQVDSQVTMMFWYRQQPGQSLTLIATANQGSEATYESGFVIDKFPISRPNLTFSTLTVSNMSPEDSSIYLCSVAWGQSNQPQHFGDGTRLSIL.

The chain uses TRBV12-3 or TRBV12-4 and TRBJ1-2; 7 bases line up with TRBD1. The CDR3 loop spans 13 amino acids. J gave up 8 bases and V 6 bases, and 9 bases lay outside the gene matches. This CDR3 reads CASSPGQWSGYTF. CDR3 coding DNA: TGTGCCAGCAGCCCGGGACAGTGGTCCGGCTACACCTTC.

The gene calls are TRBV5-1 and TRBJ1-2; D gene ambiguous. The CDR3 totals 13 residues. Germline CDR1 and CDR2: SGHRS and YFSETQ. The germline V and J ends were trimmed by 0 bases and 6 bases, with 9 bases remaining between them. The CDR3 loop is CASSLGTENGYTF. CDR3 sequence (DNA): TGCGCCAGCAGCTTGGGGACCGAGAATGGCTACACCTTC.